This entry is about one T cell receptor (beta chain). Through 5' RACE with UMI labels, the TRB cDNA libraries were prepared. TCRdb reprocessed the 5' RACE reads, with one entry per CDR3 protein and no DNA. The sample holds 35,000 to 55,000 distinct CDR3 sequences. The data are from a study of CXCR3-negative and CXCR3-positive naive CD8 T cells. CDR3 size: 14 residues. Germline CDR1 and CDR2: SEHNR and FQNEAQ (reference sequence). The chain uses TRBV7-9 and TRBJ1-1; absent DNA, TCRdb's TRBD1 call cannot be checked. The clonotype comes from a human donor in good health. Some clones in this sample may be carry-over from other donors' samples. Material for sequencing was naive CXCR3- CD8+ T cells from blood. Subset noted: CD45RO-CCR7+CD27+CD95- naive CD8+ T cells lacking CXCR3 (TNR3-). CDR3 in amino acids: CASSPVRGTTEAFF.